The 8 T cell receptor beta chains presented below share a single source sample, sequenced in a study of technical replicates of blood from a few donors. The data were produced by immunoSEQ multiplex PCR, yet TCRdb's version contains in-frame clones alone and is incomplete. The sample includes around 83,000 clones, 90% to 95% seen only once; the top ten take about 0.23%. The source material was T cells isolated from PBMCs. The source of these receptors is a human donor in good health.

The table lists this clone with a count of one. V gene TRBV7-9 combines with J gene TRBJ1-2; a possible D gene is TRBD1 (5 bases). V lost 7 bases to trimming and J lost 3 bases, with 9 bases between them. Germline V gene sequence: CDR1 SEHNR, CDR2 FQNEAQ (reference sequence). The CDR3 consists of 12 residues. CDR3 sequence reads: CASTGGDYGYTF. CDR3 DNA: TGTGCCAGCACGGGAGGGGACTATGGCTACACCTTC.

The V gene is TRBV7-2, the J gene TRBJ2-1; possibly TRBD2 for D (7 bases). This CDR3 is built from 14 residues. Per the germline V gene, CDR1 is SGHTA and CDR2 is FQGNSA. V dropped 5 bases and J dropped 7 bases, with 15 bases sitting between them. The CDR3 coding sequence is TGTGCCAGCAGCCCCGGGGGGCCGTCAAATGAGCAGTTCTTC. Protein sequence: CASSPGGPSNEQFF.

The chain is built from TRBV28 and TRBJ1-1; D remains ambiguous. This CDR3 spans 13 amino acids. Trimming took 5 bases from V and 6 from J, leaving 13 bases between them. Looked up from germline, CDR1 is MDHEN and CDR2 is SYDVKM. The DNA of the CDR3 is TGTGCCAGCAGTCCTAGGACTAACGCTGAAGCTTTCTTT. This codes for CASSPRTNAEAFF.

This rearrangement joins TRBV19 to TRBJ2-2, with TRBD1 identical over 7 bases. Germline CDR1 reads LNHDA; CDR2 reads SQIVND (reference sequence). This CDR3 region has 17 residues. Trimming took 3 bases from V and 1 from J; bases not matched to a gene: 8. DNA for the CDR3: TGTGCCAGTAGTATTGGGCGAGGGGGCTTGAACACCGGGGAGCTGTTTTTT. It specifies CASSIGRGGLNTGELFF.

V usage is TRBV15 and J usage is TRBJ2-7; tentative D call: TRBD2 (7 bases). Per the germline V gene, CDR1 is LNHNV and CDR2 is YYDKDF (reference sequence). V was pared by 1 base and J by 4 bases, with 23 bases between. The CDR3 runs to 18 residues. CDR3 nucleotides: TGTGCCACCAGCAGAGTTATAAGCGGCGGGGGCGCGGGATACGAGCAGTACTTC. The encoded protein is CATSRVISGGGAGYEQYF.

This clone was detected only a few times. CDR3 sequence reads: CSVERQPNTEAFF. CDR3 coding DNA: TGCAGCGTTGAAAGACAGCCGAACACTGAAGCTTTCTTT. The rearrangement joins TRBV29-1 to TRBJ1-1; tentative D call: TRBD1 (5 bases). V shed 2 bases and J shed 1 base, with 8 bases lying between them. The CDR3 loop spans 13 amino acids. Per the germline V gene, CDR1 is SQVTM and CDR2 is ANQGSEA.

The chain links TRBV12-5 to TRBJ1-1, with D perhaps matching TRBD1 (6 bases). The length of the CDR3 is 11 residues. V dropped 5 bases and J dropped 10 bases, with 11 bases sitting between them. The germline CDR1 and CDR2 sequences are LGHNT and FRNRAP. CDR3 bases: TGTGCTAGTGGTCCTTCGACAGGAGCTTTCTTT. It codes for CASGPSTGAFF.

The chain recombines TRBV6-5 with TRBJ2-1, with D possibly matching TRBD2 (6 bases). V was cut by 2 bases and J by 5 bases, with 10 bases left in between. Germline V gives CDR1 MNHEY, CDR2 SVGAGI. CDR3 length equals 14 residues. The CDR3 nucleotides are TGTGCCAGCAGTTACGGGAGGTCCCACAATGAGCAGTTCTTC. Its protein is CASSYGRSHNEQFF.